The 5 T cell receptor beta chains below all came from one sample that was sequenced in a study of Ad26.COV2.S vaccination and SARS-CoV-2 variants. Repertoires were generated with immunoSEQ multiplex PCR, while TCRdb's copy carries only in-frame clones and drops some. Of roughly 320,000 clones listed, over 75% are singletons. The treatment denotes: about 20 received Ad26.COV2.S at low or high dose, single or two shots; about 5 received placebo; per-sample allocation not given. Specimen acquisition occurred on day 63 following the initial vaccine or placebo injection. The sample in question was peripheral blood, obtained in a trial of Ad26.COV2.S vaccine versus placebo. The receptor source for this set is a person aged 18-65 years who received the Ad26.COV2.S COVID-19 vaccine or a placebo.

The chain employs TRBV7-9 and TRBJ1-2; a weak D match, TRBD1 (5 bases). V lost 3 bases to trimming and J lost 8 bases, with 13 bases between them. Germline loops: CDR1 SEHNR, CDR2 FQNEAQ (reference sequence). The CDR3 has 13 amino acids. The CDR3 DNA reads TGTGCCAGCAGCTTCGTGGGGGTGGAGGGCTACACCTTC. Its translation: CASSFVGVEGYTF.

As regards this clone: The sample contains more than one DNA sequence encoding this CDR3. This chain connects TRBV19 to TRBJ1-5; D perhaps matches TRBD1 (6 bases). This CDR3 has 15 amino acids. V lost 1 base and J 2 bases, leaving 9 bases between the germline ends. Germline V gives CDR1 LNHDA, CDR2 SQIVND (reference sequence). The CDR3 region has the DNA TGTGCCAGTAGTATAGGAGGGGGAGGCAATCAGCCCCAGCATTTT. Translation: CASSIGGGGNQPQHF. The complete variable domain, with remaining parts taken from reference TRBV19 and TRBJ1-5, reads DGGITQSPKYLFRKEGQNVTLSCEQNLNHDAMYWYRQDPGQGLRLIYYSQIVNDFQKGDIAEGYSVSREKKESFPLTVTSAQKNPTAFYLCASSIGGGGNQPQHFGDGTRLSIL.

DNA for the CDR3: TGTGCCAGCAGCACAGTTGGACTAGCTGGGTACGAGCAGTACTTC. Translating it yields CASSTVGLAGYEQYF. The V and J genes are TRBV7-9 and TRBJ2-7; TRBD2 aligns across 8 bases. This CDR3 contains 15 residues. The trim removed 5 bases at V and 4 bases at J, leaving 10 bases unmatched. Germline CDR1 SEHNR, CDR2 FQNEAQ (reference sequence). Together with reference TRBV7-9 and TRBJ2-7, the CDR3 gives the full variable domain: DTGVSQNPRHKITKRGQNVTFRCDPISEHNRLYWYRQTLGQGPEFLTYFQNEAQLEKSRLLSDRFSAERPKGSFSTLEIQRTEQGDSAMYLCASSTVGLAGYEQYFGPGTRLTVT.

This clone was seen a few times. The rearrangement links TRBV18 to TRBJ1-1; perhaps TRBD1 as D (5 bases). V was pared by 4 bases and J by 3 bases, with 15 bases between. The CDR3 runs to 15 residues. The germline V gene has CDR1 KGHSH and CDR2 LQKENI. In DNA, the CDR3 is TGTGCCAGCTCACTACCTCGGGGGTCTTACACTGAAGCTTTCTTT. It codes for CASSLPRGSYTEAFF. The full variable domain, with the rest looked up from reference TRBV18 and TRBJ1-1, is NAGVMQNPRHLVRRRGQEARLRCSPMKGHSHVYWYRQLPEEGLKFMVYLQKENIIDESGMPKERFSAEFPKEGPSILRIQQVVRGDSAAYFCASSLPRGSYTEAFFGQGTRLTVV.

This chain links TRBV5-4 with TRBJ2-5, with 9 nucleotides matching TRBD2. Germline V lookup: CDR1 SGHNT, CDR2 YYREEE (reference sequence). The CDR3 spans 17 residues. Unmatched junction bases numbered 14, after V lost 5 bases and J lost 3 bases. The CDR3: CASSWLPGGGAEETQYF. Written as DNA, the CDR3 is TGTGCCAGCAGTTGGCTCCCTGGCGGGGGGGCCGAAGAGACCCAGTACTTC.